Listed here are 3 T cell receptor beta chains from one sample, sequenced in a study of T cells expressing NK-cell markers. TCRdb reprocessed the 5' RACE reads and stores each CDR3 protein as one record, lacking DNA. Listed are roughly 160,000 distinct CDR3 sequences; 20% falls within the top ten. The sequenced sample was blood T cells: a sorted CD56 or NKG2C T cell subset, CD4+ or CD8+ T cells, or bulk PBMC T cells (not recorded which). These receptors were collected from a man aged 18 to 69 in good health.

The V and J genes are TRBV6-1 and TRBJ2-7; TCRdb's D call, TRBD1, is unchecked because there is no DNA. This CDR3 is built from 15 residues. Germline V gene data show CDR1 as MNHNS and CDR2 as SASEGT. CDR3 sequence: CASSPGVASSYEQYF.

The rearrangement links TRBV12-3 or TRBV12-4 to TRBJ2-7; the TRBD1 assignment by TCRdb is unverifiable without DNA. The CDR3 spans 15 residues. The CDR3 here is CASSLSGTGGSEQYF.

The genes are TRBV5-4 and TRBJ1-1. This CDR3 region has 13 residues. Germline V gene data show CDR1 as SGHNT and CDR2 as YYREEE (reference sequence). CDR3 sequence: CASSLGGTTEAFF.